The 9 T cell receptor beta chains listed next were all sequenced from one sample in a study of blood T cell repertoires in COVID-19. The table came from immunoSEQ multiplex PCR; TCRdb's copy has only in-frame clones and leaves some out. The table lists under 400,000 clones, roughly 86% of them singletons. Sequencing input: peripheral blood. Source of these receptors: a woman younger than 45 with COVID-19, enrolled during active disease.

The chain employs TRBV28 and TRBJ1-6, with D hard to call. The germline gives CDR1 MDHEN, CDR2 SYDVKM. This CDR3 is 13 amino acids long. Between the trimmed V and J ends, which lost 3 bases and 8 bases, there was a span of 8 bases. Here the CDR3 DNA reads TGTGCCAGCAGTTTTGAGGACTATTCACCCCTCCACTTT. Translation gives CASSFEDYSPLHF.

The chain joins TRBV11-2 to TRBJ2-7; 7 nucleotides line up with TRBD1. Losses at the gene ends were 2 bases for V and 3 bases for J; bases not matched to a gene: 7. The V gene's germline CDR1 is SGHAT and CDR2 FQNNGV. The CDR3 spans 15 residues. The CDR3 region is CASSLLRTGGYEQYF. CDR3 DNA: TGTGCCAGCAGCTTACTCCGGACAGGAGGCTACGAGCAGTACTTC.

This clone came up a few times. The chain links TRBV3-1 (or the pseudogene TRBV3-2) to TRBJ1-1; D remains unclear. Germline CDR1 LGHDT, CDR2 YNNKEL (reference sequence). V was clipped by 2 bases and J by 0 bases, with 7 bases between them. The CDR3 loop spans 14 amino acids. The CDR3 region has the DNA TGTGCCAGCAGCCAATCTGGCCTGAACACTGAAGCTTTCTTT. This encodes CASSQSGLNTEAFF.

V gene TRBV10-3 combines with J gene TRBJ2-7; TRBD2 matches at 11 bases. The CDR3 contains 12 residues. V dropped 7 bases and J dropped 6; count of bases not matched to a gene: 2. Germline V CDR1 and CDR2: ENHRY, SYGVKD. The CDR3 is CAIMGLAAEQYF. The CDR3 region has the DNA TGTGCCATCATGGGACTAGCGGCCGAGCAGTACTTC.

The CDR3 DNA reads as TGCGCCAGCAGCTTCGGGGGGGATAATGAAAAACTGTTTTTT. Its protein is CASSFGGDNEKLFF. The chain employs TRBV5-1 and TRBJ1-4; D might be TRBD1 (5 bases). The CDR3 spans 14 residues. The germline V gene has CDR1 SGHRS and CDR2 YFSETQ. V lost 2 bases to trimming and J lost 4 bases, with 9 bases between them.

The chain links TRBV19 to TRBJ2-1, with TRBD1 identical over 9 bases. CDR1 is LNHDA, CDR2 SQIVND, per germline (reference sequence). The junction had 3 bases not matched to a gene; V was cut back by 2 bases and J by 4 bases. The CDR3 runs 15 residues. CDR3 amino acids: CASSIIGTGYNEQFF. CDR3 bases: TGTGCCAGTAGTATAATCGGGACAGGGTACAATGAGCAGTTCTTC.

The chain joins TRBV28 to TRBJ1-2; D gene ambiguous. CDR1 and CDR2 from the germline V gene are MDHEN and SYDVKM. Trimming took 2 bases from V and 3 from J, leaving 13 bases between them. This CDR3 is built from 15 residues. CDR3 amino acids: CASSLRAAGHYGYTF. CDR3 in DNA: TGTGCCAGCAGTTTACGAGCGGCGGGTCACTATGGCTACACCTTC.

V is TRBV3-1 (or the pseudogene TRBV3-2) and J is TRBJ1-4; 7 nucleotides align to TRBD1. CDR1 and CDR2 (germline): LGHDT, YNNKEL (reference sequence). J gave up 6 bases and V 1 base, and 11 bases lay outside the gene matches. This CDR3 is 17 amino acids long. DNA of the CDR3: TGTGCCAGCAGCCAAGGAATTTCCCGGGACAGATATGAAAAACTGTTTTTT. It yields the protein CASSQGISRDRYEKLFF.

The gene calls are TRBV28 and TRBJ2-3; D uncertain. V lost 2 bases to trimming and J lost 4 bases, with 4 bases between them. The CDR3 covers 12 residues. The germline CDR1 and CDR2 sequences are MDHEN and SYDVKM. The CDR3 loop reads CASSLVSDTQYF. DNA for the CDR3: TGTGCCAGCAGTTTAGTCTCAGATACGCAGTATTTT.